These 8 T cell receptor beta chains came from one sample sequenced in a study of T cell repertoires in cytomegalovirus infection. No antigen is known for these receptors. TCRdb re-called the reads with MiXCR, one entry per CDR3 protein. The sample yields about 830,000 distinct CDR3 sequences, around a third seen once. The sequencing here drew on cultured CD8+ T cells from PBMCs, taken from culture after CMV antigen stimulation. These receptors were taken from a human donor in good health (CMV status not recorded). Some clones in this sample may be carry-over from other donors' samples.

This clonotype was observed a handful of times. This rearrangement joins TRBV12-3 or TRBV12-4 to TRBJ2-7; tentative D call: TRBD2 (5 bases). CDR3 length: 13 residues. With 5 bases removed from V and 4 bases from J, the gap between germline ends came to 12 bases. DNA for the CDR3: TGTGCCAGCAGTAACGGGGAGACGTACGAGCAGTACTTC. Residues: CASSNGETYEQYF.

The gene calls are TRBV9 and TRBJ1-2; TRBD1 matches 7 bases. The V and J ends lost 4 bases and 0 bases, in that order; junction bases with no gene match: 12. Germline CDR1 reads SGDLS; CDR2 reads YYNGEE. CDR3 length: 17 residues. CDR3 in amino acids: CASSSHIGTETNYGYTF. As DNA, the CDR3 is TGTGCCAGCAGCTCCCACATCGGGACAGAGACTAACTATGGCTACACCTTC.

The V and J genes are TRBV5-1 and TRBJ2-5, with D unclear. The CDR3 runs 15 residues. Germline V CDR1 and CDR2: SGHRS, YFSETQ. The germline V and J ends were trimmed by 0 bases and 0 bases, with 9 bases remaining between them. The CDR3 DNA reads TGCGCCAGCAGCTTGGAGGCATGGTACCAAGAGACCCAGTACTTC. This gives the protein CASSLEAWYQETQYF.

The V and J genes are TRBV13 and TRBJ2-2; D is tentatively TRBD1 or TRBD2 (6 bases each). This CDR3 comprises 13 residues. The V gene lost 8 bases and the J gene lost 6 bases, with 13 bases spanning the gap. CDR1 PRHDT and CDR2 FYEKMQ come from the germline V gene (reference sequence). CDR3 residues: CASARGVAGELFF. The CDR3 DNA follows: TGTGCCAGCGCAAGGGGGGTCGCCGGGGAGCTGTTTTTT.

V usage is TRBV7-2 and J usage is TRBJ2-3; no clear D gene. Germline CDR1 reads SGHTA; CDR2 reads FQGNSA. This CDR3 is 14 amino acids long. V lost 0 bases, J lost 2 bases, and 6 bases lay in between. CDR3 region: CASSLAEFTDTQYF. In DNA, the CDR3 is TGTGCCAGCAGCTTAGCCGAGTTCACAGATACGCAGTATTTT.

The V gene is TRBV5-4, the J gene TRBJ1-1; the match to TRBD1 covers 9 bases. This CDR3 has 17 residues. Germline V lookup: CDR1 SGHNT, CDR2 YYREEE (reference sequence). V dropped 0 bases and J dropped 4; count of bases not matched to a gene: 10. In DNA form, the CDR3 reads TGTGCCAGCAGCTTGGGGGTGCGCGGGACAGGGAGCACTGAAGCTTTCTTT. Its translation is CASSLGVRGTGSTEAFF.

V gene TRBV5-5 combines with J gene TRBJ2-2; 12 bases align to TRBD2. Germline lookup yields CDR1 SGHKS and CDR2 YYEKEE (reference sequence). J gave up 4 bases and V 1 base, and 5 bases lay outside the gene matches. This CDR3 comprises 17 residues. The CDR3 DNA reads TGTGCCAGCAGCTTGCCCCGGACTAGCGGGGTCACCGGGGAGCTGTTTTTT. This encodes CASSLPRTSGVTGELFF. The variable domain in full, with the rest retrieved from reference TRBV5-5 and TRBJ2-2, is DAGVTQSPTHLIKTRGQQVTLRCSPISGHKSVSWYQQVLGQGPQFIFQYYEKEERGRGNFPDRFSARQFPNYSSELNVNALLLGDSALYLCASSLPRTSGVTGELFFGEGSRLTVL.

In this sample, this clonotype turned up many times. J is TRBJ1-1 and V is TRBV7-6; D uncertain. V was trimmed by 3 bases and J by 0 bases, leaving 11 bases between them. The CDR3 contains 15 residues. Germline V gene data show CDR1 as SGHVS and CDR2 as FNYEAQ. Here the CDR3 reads CASSLDRDLNTEAFF. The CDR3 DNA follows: TGTGCCAGCAGCTTGGATCGGGATCTGAACACTGAAGCTTTCTTT.